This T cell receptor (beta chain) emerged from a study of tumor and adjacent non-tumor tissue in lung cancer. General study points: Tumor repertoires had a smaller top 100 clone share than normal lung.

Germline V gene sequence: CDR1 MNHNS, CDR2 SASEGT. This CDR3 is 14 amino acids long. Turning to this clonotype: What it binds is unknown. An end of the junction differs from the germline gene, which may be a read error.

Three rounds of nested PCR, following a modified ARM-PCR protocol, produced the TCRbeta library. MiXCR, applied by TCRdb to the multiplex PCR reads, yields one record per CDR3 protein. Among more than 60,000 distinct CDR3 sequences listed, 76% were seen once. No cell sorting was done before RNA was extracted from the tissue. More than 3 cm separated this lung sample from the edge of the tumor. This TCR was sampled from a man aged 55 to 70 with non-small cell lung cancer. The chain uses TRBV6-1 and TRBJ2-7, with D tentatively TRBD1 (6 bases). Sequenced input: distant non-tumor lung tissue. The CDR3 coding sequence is TGTGCCAGCAGTGGAGCAGGGGCCCCCTACGGGCAGTACTTC. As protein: CASSGAGAPYGQYF.